This T cell receptor beta chain is from a study of T cells in localized non-small cell lung cancer. Germline values: CDR1 SGHAT, CDR2 FQNNGV. Trimming took 5 bases from V and 7 from J, leaving 8 bases between them. CDR3 size: 11 residues. Overall study findings and caveats: Longer overall survival associated with higher blood T cell density; shorter survival with higher adjacent-lung clonality. Within adjacent lung there appeared a median about 54 of the top 100 tumor clones.

Some clones are missing from TCRdb's copy, which holds only in-frame ones; the method was immunoSEQ multiplex PCR. The repertoire holds roughly 38,000 clones, with around 90% as singletons. With regard to this clone: Its specificity is unknown.

This specimen consisted of peripheral blood, obtained before any cancer treatment. This receptor was obtained from a man aged 18 to 49 with stage I lung adenocarcinoma. This chain uses TRBV11-2 with TRBJ1-1; maybe TRBD1 (5 bases). CDR3 bases: TGTGCCAGCAGCCAGACAGTTGAAGCTTTCTTT. Translated: CASSQTVEAFF.